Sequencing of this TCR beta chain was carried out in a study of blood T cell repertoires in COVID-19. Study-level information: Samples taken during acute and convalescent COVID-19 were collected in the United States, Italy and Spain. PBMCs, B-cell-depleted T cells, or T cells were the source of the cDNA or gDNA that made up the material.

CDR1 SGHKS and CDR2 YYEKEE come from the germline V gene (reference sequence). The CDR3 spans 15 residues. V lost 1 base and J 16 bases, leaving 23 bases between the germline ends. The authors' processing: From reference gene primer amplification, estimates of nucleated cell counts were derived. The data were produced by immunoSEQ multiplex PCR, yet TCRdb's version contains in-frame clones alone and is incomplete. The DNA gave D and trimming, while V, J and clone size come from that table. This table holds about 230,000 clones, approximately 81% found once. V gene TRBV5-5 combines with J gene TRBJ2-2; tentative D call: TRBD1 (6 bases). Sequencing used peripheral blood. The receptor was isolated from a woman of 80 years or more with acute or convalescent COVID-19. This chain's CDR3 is CASSLSGLGLDSQFF. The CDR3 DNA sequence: TGTGCCAGCAGCTTGTCCGGGTTAGGTTTGGACAGCCAGTTTTTT.